Included here is one TCR beta chain sequence, with context. The investigators amplified TCR beta CDR3 regions from RNA transcripts. HTBI primers were employed in a first-round RT-PCR of the TCR CDR3. Each CDR3 protein gets one entry after TCRdb re-called the multiplex PCR reads with MiXCR. The table has some 620,000 distinct CDR3 sequences, 16% seen once. This record belongs to a study of T cells in Graves' hyperthyroidism and ophthalmopathy. V was trimmed by 4 bases and J by 5 bases, leaving 17 bases between them. Germline CDR1 is GTSNPN and CDR2 is SVGIG (reference sequence). The CDR3 has 15 amino acids.

The chain carries TRBV30 and TRBJ2-2; TRBD2 might be the D (6 bases). This TCR was sampled from a woman under 40 with Graves' hyperthyroidism. The sample comprised blood. CDR3 sequence (DNA): TGTGCCTGGACAGGCGTCACGGGAGCGACCGGGGAGCTGTTTTTT. It encodes CAWTGVTGATGELFF.